This T cell receptor (beta chain) was profiled in a study of blood T cells in healthy people across ages. In its sample, this clonotype was seen a few times. The germline CDR1 and CDR2 sequences are SGHTA and FQGTGA. The CDR3 spans 15 residues. Trimming pared 4 bases from V and 1 base from J, leaving 8 bases between. A second 7 to 11 cycle PCR used barcoded and J-beta primers. Each CDR3 protein gets one entry after TCRdb re-called the 5' RACE reads with MiXCR. The sample has 800,000 to 1,300,000 distinct CDR3 sequences; under 30% are singletons. The data also belong to a second study, concerning T cells of mothers and their children. That work adds: Each child gave approximately 2.8 million TCR beta CDR3 reads (each mother, over 8.5 million). Relative to unrelated pairs, biologically related mother-child dyads exhibited marginally greater, non-significant overlap.

This TCR came from a girl aged 2-9 years in good health. This chain connects TRBV7-3 to TRBJ2-6; no firm D call. The sample consisted of blood. CDR3 residues: CASSSTSSGANVLTF. The DNA of the CDR3 is TGTGCCAGCAGCTCCACCAGTTCTGGGGCCAACGTCCTGACTTTC.